The 9 T cell receptor beta chains reported below all come from one sample, sequenced in a study of chemoradiotherapy in HPV16-positive cancers. The table came from immunoSEQ multiplex PCR; TCRdb's copy has only in-frame clones and leaves some out. The table includes 9,500 to 12,000 clones, 91% detected once. The sample was blood, taken from a patient who underwent chemoradiotherapy. The receptors were gathered from a human donor with HPV-associated anogenital cancer.

J is TRBJ1-2 and V is TRBV5-1; 7 bases are a match to TRBD1. The V segment lost 4 bases and the J segment 0 bases; nucleotides outside the gene matches: 3. The CDR3 has 14 amino acids. Germline lookup yields CDR1 SGHRS and CDR2 YFSETQ. CDR3 sequence (DNA): TGCGCCAGCAGCGGGGGACAGACTAACTATGGCTACACCTTC. Protein product: CASSGGQTNYGYTF.

This sequence joins TRBV2 and TRBJ1-2; TRBD1 agrees at 9 bases. CDR1 SNHLY and CDR2 FYNNEI come from the germline V gene. The junction had 9 bases not matched to a gene; V was cut back by 8 bases and J by 5 bases. This CDR3 spans 14 amino acids. CDR3 amino acids: CASAAEQGAYGYTF. DNA of the CDR3: TGTGCCAGCGCAGCCGAACAGGGGGCTTATGGCTACACCTTC. Using reference TRBV2 and TRBJ1-2 for the parts outside the CDR3, the full variable domain is EPEVTQTPSHQVTQMGQEVILRCVPISNHLYFYWYRQILGQKVEFLVSFYNNEISEKSEIFDDQFSVERPDGSNFTLKIRSTKLEDSAMYFCASAAEQGAYGYTFGSGTRLTVV.

The chain carries TRBV9 and TRBJ2-1, with D perhaps TRBD2 (6 bases). Trimming left V 4 bases short and J 7 bases short, with 21 bases between. Germline V gene data show CDR1 as SGDLS and CDR2 as YYNGEE. CDR3 length: 16 amino acids. The CDR3 DNA sequence: TGTGCCAGCAGCTCAAAGACCCCGGGGGTTCTTAATGAGCAGTTCTTC. Translated: CASSSKTPGVLNEQFF.

The J gene is TRBJ2-3, the V gene TRBV6-1; 11 bases agree with TRBD2. V lost 4 bases and J lost 1; bases outside the gene matches: 4. Germline values: CDR1 MNHNS, CDR2 SASEGT. The CDR3 loop spans 16 amino acids. CDR3 in amino acids: CASSVSGGAGTDTQYF. Written as DNA, the CDR3 is TGTGCCAGCAGTGTTAGCGGGGGGGCGGGCACAGATACGCAGTATTTT.

V gene TRBV27 combines with J gene TRBJ2-2; D unresolved. V gave up 2 bases and J gave up 6 bases, with 10 bases separating them. The CDR3 contains 14 residues. The germline V gene encodes CDR1 MNHEY and CDR2 SMNVEV (reference sequence). The CDR3 DNA follows: TGTGCCAGCAGTTTACTGAGAATATCCGGGGAGCTGTTTTTT. This gives the protein CASSLLRISGELFF.

V is TRBV6-5 and J is TRBJ1-1; possible D gene TRBD1, 5 bases. V was pared by 2 bases and J by 6 bases, with 16 bases between. Germline loops: CDR1 MNHEY, CDR2 SVGAGI. The CDR3 runs 15 residues. This CDR3 reads CASSYRGQRVAEAFF. The CDR3 nucleotides are TGTGCCAGCAGTTACCGGGGCCAAAGGGTGGCTGAAGCTTTCTTT.

The chain combines TRBV4-1 with TRBJ1-5; D call uncertain. CDR1 MGHRA and CDR2 YSYEKL come from the germline V gene. V was pared by 0 bases and J by 7 bases, with 7 bases between. The CDR3 length is 13 residues. CDR3 amino acids: CASSQDPTQPQHF. Written as DNA, the CDR3 is TGCGCCAGCAGCCAAGACCCGACCCAGCCCCAGCATTTT.

V usage is TRBV5-4 and J usage is TRBJ2-7, with 12 bases fitting TRBD2. CDR3 length: 16 amino acids. Germline V gives CDR1 SGHNT, CDR2 YYREEE (reference sequence). The junction had 8 bases not matched to a gene; V was cut back by 0 bases and J by 7 bases. CDR3 residues: CASSLAVTSGGREQYF. The CDR3 DNA reads as TGTGCCAGCAGCTTGGCCGTGACTAGCGGGGGCAGGGAGCAGTACTTC.

The rearrangement links TRBV7-2 to TRBJ2-1, with TRBD2 as a possible D gene (5 bases). Germline V gene sequence: CDR1 SGHTA, CDR2 FQGNSA. Deletions cut 1 base from V and 7 bases from J, with 8 bases between. The length of the CDR3 is 13 residues. CDR3 region: CASSLGLANEQFF. In nucleotides, the CDR3 is TGTGCCAGCAGCTTAGGTCTAGCAAATGAGCAGTTCTTC.